The sequence of this T cell receptor (beta chain) was determined in a study of blood T cell repertoires in COVID-19. After removal of 1 base from V and 8 bases from J, the junction contained 4 bases not matched to a gene. Looked up from germline, CDR1 is SEHNR and CDR2 is FQNEAQ (reference sequence). The CDR3 runs to 14 residues. The table came from immunoSEQ multiplex PCR; TCRdb's copy has only in-frame clones and leaves some out. Here the sample spans 200,000 to 250,000 clones, less than 90% being singletons. The V gene is TRBV7-9, the J gene TRBJ1-4, with TRBD1 matching 7 bases. The sequence was collected from a woman aged 25 to 45 who had been exposed to COVID-19. Material: PBMCs or T cells enriched from blood (not recorded which). CDR3 in amino acids: CASSLGGGEEKLFF. The CDR3 DNA reads TGTGCCAGCAGCTTAGGAGGGGGCGAGGAAAAACTGTTTTTT.